The 18 T cell receptor beta chains presented below share a single source sample, sequenced in a study of shared clonotypes between healthy human individuals. Method: immunoSEQ multiplex PCR; TCRdb's copy keeps in-frame clones and lacks some. The sample comprises about 1 million clones, around four fifths of which are singletons, and less than 1.5% rests with the top ten. The specimen sequenced was memory CD4+ T cells sorted from blood. Documented subset: CD45RA-negative fraction. These receptors came from a man between 18 and 29 years old in good health.

V and J are TRBV2 and TRBJ2-3; TRBD1 matches at 8 bases. V lost 5 bases to trimming and J lost 4 bases; unmatched junction nucleotides: 8. This CDR3 has 15 amino acids. Germline V gene lookup returns CDR1 SNHLY and CDR2 FYNNEI. DNA of the CDR3: TGTGCCAGCAGTCCACGACAGGGGAGTCCAGATACGCAGTATTTT. Its translation: CASSPRQGSPDTQYF.

The V gene is TRBV11-2, the J gene TRBJ1-5; TRBD1 matches 9 bases. This CDR3 is built from 17 residues. The germline CDR1 and CDR2 sequences are SGHAT and FQNNGV. With V trimmed by 4 bases and J by 0 bases, 7 bases remained unmatched. The CDR3 here is CASSSSDRGYSNQPQHF. The CDR3 region has the DNA TGTGCCAGCAGCTCCTCGGACAGGGGCTATAGCAATCAGCCCCAGCATTTT. Full variable domain (remainder filled in from reference TRBV11-2 and TRBJ1-5): EAGVAQSPRYKIIEKRQSVAFWCNPISGHATLYWYQQILGQGPKLLIQFQNNGVVDDSQLPKDRFSAERLKGVDSTLKIQPAKLEDSAVYLCASSSSDRGYSNQPQHFGDGTRLSIL.

The V and J genes are TRBV7-9 and TRBJ2-7, with unresolved D. In germline, CDR1 is SEHNR, CDR2 FQNEAQ (reference sequence). The CDR3 covers 14 residues. The ends were cut back, 2 bases at V and 2 bases at J, with 10 bases in the middle. Here the CDR3 reads CASSLIASTYEQYF. As DNA, the CDR3 is TGTGCCAGCAGCTTAATCGCTTCCACCTACGAGCAGTACTTC.

The chain's CDR3 is CATRGRVNQPQHF. The DNA of the CDR3 is TGTGCCACCCGGGGGAGGGTCAATCAGCCCCAGCATTTT. V gene TRBV18 combines with J gene TRBJ1-5; possibly TRBD1 for D (5 bases). Germline loops: CDR1 KGHSH, CDR2 LQKENI. There are 13 residues in the CDR3. Trimming left V 10 bases short and J 3 bases short, with 13 bases between.

A few counts support this clone. CDR3 coding DNA: TGTGCCAGCATCCAGCGGGTCTTGGGAGATACGCAGTATTTT. It is translated as CASIQRVLGDTQYF. The chain links TRBV2 to TRBJ2-3, with D maybe TRBD2 (6 bases). The CDR3 is made up of 14 amino acids. Trimming removed 7 bases at V and 5 bases at J, with 16 bases between. The germline gives CDR1 SNHLY, CDR2 FYNNEI.

The gene calls are TRBV5-1 and TRBJ1-1; tentatively, D is TRBD1 (6 bases). Germline assignment: CDR1 SGHRS and CDR2 YFSETQ. The CDR3 covers 15 residues. V gave up 7 bases and J gave up 1 base, with 17 bases separating them. CDR3 DNA sequence: TGCGCCAGCTCAGACGTCTTCAGGGGGAACACTGAAGCTTTCTTT. Translating it yields CASSDVFRGNTEAFF.

This clone turned up a few times. The chain is built from TRBV19 and TRBJ2-7, with 8 bases matching TRBD1. The junction had 10 bases not matched to a gene; V was cut back by 5 bases and J by 7 bases. The germline gives CDR1 LNHDA, CDR2 SQIVND (reference sequence). This CDR3 has 14 residues. DNA for the CDR3: TGTGCCAGTAGTTTCCGGACAGGGAGCCAAGAGCAGTACTTC. Protein: CASSFRTGSQEQYF. The variable domain in full, with the rest retrieved from reference TRBV19 and TRBJ2-7, is DGGITQSPKYLFRKEGQNVTLSCEQNLNHDAMYWYRQDPGQGLRLIYYSQIVNDFQKGDIAEGYSVSREKKESFPLTVTSAQKNPTAFYLCASSFRTGSQEQYFGPGTRLTVT.

V usage is TRBV19 and J usage is TRBJ2-5; D uncertain. Trimming removed 5 bases from V and 1 base from J, with 5 bases in between. CDR3 length: 12 residues. Germline assignment: CDR1 LNHDA and CDR2 SQIVND (reference sequence). CDR3 region: CASSQSQETQYF. CDR3 bases: TGTGCCAGTAGTCAATCCCAAGAGACCCAGTACTTC. The variable domain in full, completed from reference TRBV19 and TRBJ2-5, reads DGGITQSPKYLFRKEGQNVTLSCEQNLNHDAMYWYRQDPGQGLRLIYYSQIVNDFQKGDIAEGYSVSREKKESFPLTVTSAQKNPTAFYLCASSQSQETQYFGPGTRLLVL.

The chain couples TRBV20-1 to TRBJ2-7; D unresolved. This CDR3 has 11 residues. CDR1 DFQATT and CDR2 SNEGSKA come from the germline V gene (reference sequence). V was trimmed by 1 base and J by 6 bases, leaving 7 bases between them. CDR3 DNA: TGCAGTGCTAGAGGTGACACCGAGCAGTACTTC. Protein sequence: CSARGDTEQYF.

The gene calls are TRBV6-4 and TRBJ1-1; D unresolved. This CDR3 is built from 13 residues. Trimming removed 4 bases at V and 2 bases at J, with 8 bases between. Germline lookup yields CDR1 MRHNA and CDR2 SNTAGT. Written as DNA, the CDR3 is TGTGCCAGCAGTGCCATGACTAACACTGAAGCTTTCTTT. Amino acid sequence: CASSAMTNTEAFF.

The rearrangement joins TRBV9 to TRBJ2-7, with a weak D call TRBD1 (6 bases). Trimming removed 4 bases from V and 6 bases from J, with 23 bases in between. CDR1 SGDLS and CDR2 YYNGEE come from the germline V gene. CDR3 length equals 16 residues. CDR3 bases: TGTGCCAGCAGCCCACAGGGTAGCAGTGCCCTCTCCGAGCAGTACTTC. Amino acids: CASSPQGSSALSEQYF.

The genes are TRBV4-1 and TRBJ2-2, with D possibly being TRBD2 (6 bases). Germline CDR1 reads MGHRA; CDR2 reads YSYEKL. Trimming shortened V by 0 bases and J by 8 bases, and 13 bases separated the two germline ends. This CDR3 spans 15 amino acids. CDR3 DNA: TGCGCCAGCAGCCAAGAGGGTAACGGGGGTGGGGAGCTGTTTTTT. Translated: CASSQEGNGGGELFF.

Comments on this clone: The same CDR3 arises from other DNA sequences in this sample as well. The CDR3 nucleotides are TGTGCCAGCAGCCCCGGACTAGCAAGTTACGAGCAGTACTTC. Its translation is CASSPGLASYEQYF. V and J are TRBV7-2 and TRBJ2-7; 8 bases fit TRBD2. Losses at the gene ends were 5 bases for V and 4 bases for J; bases not matched to a gene: 7. Germline loops: CDR1 SGHTA, CDR2 FQGNSA. This CDR3 has 14 amino acids.

This chain links TRBV6-6 with TRBJ1-3; maybe TRBD1 (6 bases). The CDR3 loop spans 14 amino acids. V gave up 7 bases and J gave up 2 bases, with 12 bases separating them. Germline CDR1 and CDR2: MNHNY and SVGAGI (reference sequence). The CDR3 loop reads CASIFGGPGNTIYF. CDR3 in DNA: TGTGCCAGCATTTTTGGGGGCCCTGGAAACACCATATATTTT.

This chain connects TRBV9 to TRBJ2-1; 11 bases map to TRBD2. V shed 0 bases, J shed 9 bases, and the junction held 8 bases outside the gene matches. CDR1 is SGDLS and CDR2 is YYNGEE in the germline V gene. The CDR3 runs 16 residues. This chain's CDR3 is CASSVGLAGFMGEQFF. As DNA, the CDR3 is TGTGCCAGCAGCGTAGGACTAGCGGGATTTATGGGTGAGCAGTTCTTC.

This chain connects TRBV5-1 to TRBJ1-1; TRBD1 matches at 8 bases. CDR1 SGHRS and CDR2 YFSETQ come from the germline V gene. The length of the CDR3 is 14 residues. V shed 3 bases, J shed 5 bases, and the junction held 6 bases outside the gene matches. CDR3 in DNA: TGCGCCAGCAGCTCGACAGGGGCTAGGACTGAAGCTTTCTTT. Residues: CASSSTGARTEAFF.

The V call is TRBV5-1, the J call TRBJ1-2; D remains unclear. This CDR3 spans 14 amino acids. Trimming left V 1 base short and J 5 bases short, with 12 bases between. CDR1 SGHRS and CDR2 YFSETQ come from the germline V gene. CDR3 coding DNA: TGCGCCAGCAGCTTGTATAGAGACCAGTATGGCTACACCTTC. As protein: CASSLYRDQYGYTF.

On this clone: This may be a read error: a much more frequent sequence differs by one nucleotide. Other DNA sequences in the same sample also yield this CDR3. The V and J genes are TRBV29-1 and TRBJ2-1, with D perhaps matching TRBD1 (7 bases). Trimming left V 3 bases short and J 0 bases short, with 9 bases between. Germline CDR1 SQVTM, CDR2 ANQGSEA. The CDR3 is made up of 14 amino acids. CDR3: CSVDQGGSYNEQFF. For the CDR3, the DNA is TGCAGCGTTGATCAGGGGGGCTCCTACAATGAGCAGTTCTTC.